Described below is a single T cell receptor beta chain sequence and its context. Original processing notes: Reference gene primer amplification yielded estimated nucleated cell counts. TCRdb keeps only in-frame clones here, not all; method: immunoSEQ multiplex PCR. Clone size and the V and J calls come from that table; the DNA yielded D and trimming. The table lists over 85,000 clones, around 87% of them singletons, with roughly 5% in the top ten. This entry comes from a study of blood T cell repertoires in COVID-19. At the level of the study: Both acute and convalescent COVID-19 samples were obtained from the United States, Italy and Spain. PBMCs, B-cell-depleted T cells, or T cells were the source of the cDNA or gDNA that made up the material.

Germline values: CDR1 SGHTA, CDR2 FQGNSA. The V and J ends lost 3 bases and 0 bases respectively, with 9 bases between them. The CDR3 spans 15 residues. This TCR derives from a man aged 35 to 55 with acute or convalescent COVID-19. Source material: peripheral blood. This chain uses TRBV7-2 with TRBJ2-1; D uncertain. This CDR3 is CASSFEVSSYNEQFF. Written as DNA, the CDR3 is TGTGCCAGCAGCTTCGAGGTAAGCTCCTACAATGAGCAGTTCTTC.